The subject of this entry is one TCR beta chain. This clone's antigen is unknown. Base qualities are not recorded, but no much larger clone differs from it by a single base. The CDR3 has 15 amino acids, counting the end cysteine and phenylalanine. Just the 45-base CDR3 DNA is kept, in frame starting at base 1. As encoded in the germline V gene, CDR1 is MDHEN while CDR2 is SYDVKM. V gives up 4 bases and J gives up 5 bases, and the segment between their germline ends measures 15 bases. The sample originates from a study of response to subunit inactivated influenza vaccine listed by TCRdb under 2018. In terms of the full investigation: The study used deep quantitative T cell receptor repertoire profiling to track responses to a trivalent subunit inactivated influenza vaccine.

Points the paper makes about the study in general: According to the authors, only a limited number of new T cells may be recruited by each seasonal influenza vaccination.

Library preparation used RT-PCR. Instrument used: Illumina HiSeq 2500. In TCRdb, the public reads were trimmed at Q25 with fastp and aligned with MiXCR, with productive beta chains retained. Rows with one shared CDR3 protein collapse into an entry with the most common genes and DNA. The sample includes roughly 700,000 distinct CDR3 sequences, with about 14% observed a single time. 6.5% to 8.5% of the sample comes from the top ten. The chain was built from TRBV28 and TRBJ2-1; the D segment could be TRBD2, given 5 matching bases. Specimen: PBMCs from blood, collected 14 to 15 days before vaccination. The clonotype originates from a man in his fifties or sixties who received an inactivated influenza vaccine. Donor details come from another sample of the same person, matched by shared clones. The encoded CDR3 is CASSWPLSSDNEQFF. The sequenced DNA: TGTGCCAGCAGTTGGCCGTTGAGTAGCGACAATGAGCAGTTCTTC.